The 12 T cell receptor beta chains presented below share a single source sample, sequenced in a study of CD4+ T cells in melanoma. Generated by immunoSEQ multiplex PCR, the TCRdb table keeps only in-frame clones and is missing some. The repertoire consists of about 20,000 clones, with roughly 80% occurring once and the leading ten covering 4% to 5.5%. The specimen was cells from a culture (not recorded whether cultured in vitro). The receptors derive from a human donor with melanoma.

The rearrangement uses TRBV30 and TRBJ2-5; 9 positions agree with TRBD1. With V trimmed by 5 bases and J by 4 bases, 8 bases remained unmatched. Germline CDR1 reads GTSNPN; CDR2 reads SVGIG (reference sequence). The CDR3 consists of 14 residues. The CDR3 DNA is TGTGCCTGGGACCGAGACAGGGGGGGAGAGACCCAGTACTTC. Residues: CAWDRDRGGETQYF.

The chain links TRBV30 to TRBJ1-6; D call uncertain. The CDR3 runs 13 residues. The V end lost 4 bases, the J end lost 9 bases, and 13 bases lay between the germline ends. From germline, CDR1 is GTSNPN and CDR2 SVGIG (reference sequence). As DNA, the CDR3 is TGTGCCTGGAACCGGGCCACTTCTTCACCCCTCCACTTT. Its protein product is CAWNRATSSPLHF.

The chain uses TRBV7-2 and TRBJ2-2; the match to TRBD2 covers 8 bases. The CDR3 contains 15 residues. With V trimmed by 1 base and J by 8 bases, 6 bases remained unmatched. CDR1 and CDR2 (germline): SGHTA, FQGNSA. As DNA, the CDR3 is TGTGCCAGCAGCTTAGAACTTAGCGGGATAGGGGAGCTGTTTTTT. Translated, it gives CASSLELSGIGELFF. The variable domain in full, completed from reference TRBV7-2 and TRBJ2-2, reads GAGVSQSPSNKVTEKGKDVELRCDPISGHTALYWYRQSLGQGLEFLIYFQGNSAPDKSGLPSDRFSAERTGGSVSTLTIQRTQQEDSAVYLCASSLELSGIGELFFGEGSRLTVL.

This clone has just a few counts. The chain combines TRBV29-1 with TRBJ2-5, with 7 bases identical to TRBD1. J gave up 5 bases and V 4 bases, and 1 base lay outside the gene matches. The CDR3 has 11 residues. The V gene's germline CDR1 is SQVTM and CDR2 ANQGSEA. CDR3 in DNA: TGCAGCGTTGCGACAGGGGAGACCCAGTACTTC. Its translation: CSVATGETQYF.

This chain links TRBV1 with TRBJ1-5. TRBV1 is recorded as a pseudogene. The CDR3 consists of 19 residues. CDR3 sequence reads: CTSSQDQHTINDSNQPQHF. The CDR3 region has the DNA TGCACCAGCAGCCAAGATCAGCACACGATAAACGATAGCAATCAGCCCCAGCATTTT.

The table lists this clone with a few counts. This chain links TRBV7-8 with TRBJ1-5, with D possibly TRBD1 on 6 matching bases. The CDR3 consists of 15 residues. The germline V gene has CDR1 SGHVS and CDR2 FQNEAQ. The V gene lost 1 base and the J gene lost 4 bases, with 11 bases spanning the gap. The CDR3 loop reads CASSLVRGTNQPQHF. The DNA of the CDR3 is TGTGCCAGCAGCTTAGTGAGGGGGACGAATCAGCCCCAGCATTTT.

The gene calls are TRBV18 and TRBJ2-7; TRBD1 aligns across 11 bases. Germline-derived CDR1 and CDR2 are KGHSH and LQKENI. The trim removed 6 bases at V and 3 bases at J, leaving 7 bases unmatched. This CDR3 has 15 amino acids. The CDR3, as DNA: TGTGCCAGCTCCCTTCGGGGACAGGGGGGCTACGAGCAGTACTTC. It yields the protein CASSLRGQGGYEQYF.

This chain connects TRBV27 to TRBJ1-6, with 9 nucleotides matching TRBD1. Germline-derived CDR1 and CDR2 are MNHEY and SMNVEV (reference sequence). Trimming at V came to 0 bases and at J to 8 bases, leaving 5 bases not matched to a gene. The CDR3 has 16 residues. The CDR3 coding sequence is TGTGCCAGCAGTTTATCGGGACAGGGTTGGGATTCACCCCTCCACTTT. Translation: CASSLSGQGWDSPLHF.

In DNA form, the CDR3 reads TGTGCCAGCAGTCCGACTAGCGGGGGGTTATACGAGCAGTACTTC. Protein: CASSPTSGGLYEQYF. The chain joins TRBV6-1 to TRBJ2-7, with 13 bases fitting TRBD2. Germline CDR1 is MNHNS and CDR2 is SASEGT. This CDR3 contains 15 residues. Losses at the gene ends were 5 bases for V and 4 bases for J; bases not matched to a gene: 5.

This CDR3 reads CASSVDREGTQYF. The DNA for the CDR3 is TGTGCCAGCAGCGTAGACAGGGAAGGTACGCAGTATTTT. The chain uses TRBV7-2 and TRBJ2-3, with 7 bases identical to TRBD1. Germline CDR1 and CDR2: SGHTA and FQGNSA. V was clipped by 5 bases and J by 8 bases; unmatched bases: 7. The CDR3 contains 13 residues.

On this clone itself: One end of the junction varies from germline; a read error may be responsible. The chain recombines TRBV7-7 with TRBJ2-5; tentatively, D is TRBD2 (5 bases). Per germline, CDR1 SSHAT and CDR2 FNYEAQ (reference sequence). This CDR3 is 15 amino acids long. As DNA, the CDR3 is TGTGCTAGCAGCTTAGTCTACGGGAAGCAAGAGACCCAGTACTTC. Residues: CASSLVYGKQETQYF.

This chain uses TRBV2 with TRBJ1-4; D gene unclear. CDR1 is SNHLY, CDR2 FYNNEI, per germline. V was cut by 8 bases and J by 3 bases, with 16 bases left in between. The CDR3 has 15 amino acids. The CDR3 loop reads CASCCAGSPNEKLFF. The CDR3 nucleotides read TGTGCCAGCTGCTGTGCCGGATCTCCTAATGAAAAACTGTTTTTT.